This record looks at one TCR beta chain sequence and its context. What it recognizes is unknown. CDR1 and CDR2 (germline): SGHRS, YFSETQ. V was clipped by 4 bases and J by 3 bases; unmatched bases: 11. The CDR3 totals 18 residues. The data derive from a study of shared clonotypes between healthy human individuals. Study as a whole: CD4 naive and memory got three plates each, CD8 naive two, CD8 memory one.

Assay execution took place at the deep level. This table comes from immunoSEQ multiplex PCR, and its TCRdb copy is limited to in-frame clones, with some not included. The sample contains 550,000 to 600,000 clones, 98% of which appear only once. The study's findings and limits: For naive CD4 cells, roughly 4.6% of clonotypes were shared across a few donors.

Terminally differentiated effector memory CD45RA+ cells were excluded from the naive CD8 cells, which were CD45RO-negative and positively selected for CCR7. The clonotype originates from a man younger than 45 in good health. Material for sequencing was naive CD8+ T cells sorted from blood. The chain joins TRBV5-1 to TRBJ2-1, with 12 bases identical to TRBD2. CDR3 in amino acids: CASSLLAGGPGVYNEQFF. CDR3 coding DNA: TGCGCCAGCAGCCTTCTAGCGGGAGGGCCCGGTGTCTACAATGAGCAGTTCTTC.